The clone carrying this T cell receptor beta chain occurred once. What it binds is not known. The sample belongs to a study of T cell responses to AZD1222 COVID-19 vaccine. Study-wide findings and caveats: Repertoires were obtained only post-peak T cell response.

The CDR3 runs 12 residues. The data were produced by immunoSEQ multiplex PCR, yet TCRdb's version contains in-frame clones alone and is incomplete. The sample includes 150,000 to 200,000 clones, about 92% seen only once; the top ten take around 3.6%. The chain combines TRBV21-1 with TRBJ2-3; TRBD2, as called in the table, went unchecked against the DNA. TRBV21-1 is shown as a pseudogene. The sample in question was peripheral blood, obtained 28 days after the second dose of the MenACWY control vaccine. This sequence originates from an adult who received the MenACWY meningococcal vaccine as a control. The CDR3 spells CASRRGTDTQYF. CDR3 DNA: TGTGCCAGCAGGCGAGGGACAGATACGCAGTATTTT.